These 2 T cell receptor beta chains share one sample of origin, sequenced in a study of graft-versus-host responses after intestinal transplantation (dated by TCRdb to about 2021). The antigens these receptors bind are not known. Receptors were amplified or captured by the immunoSEQ multiplex PCR assay. TCRdb retrieved this table from immuneACCESS and kept in-frame rearrangements only. Not all clones are present; in checked studies, unresolved V genes account for under half, and no reason is known for the remainder. Here the sample has 30,000 to 45,000 clones; over 85% occur a single time. The ten top clones hold over 20% of the sample. The time point label corresponds to: cells obtained before transplantation from donor or recipient. The sequenced sample was unstimulated CD8+ T cells sorted from spleen or lymph node cells, obtained before transplant. The receptor source for this set is a human donor who was the organ donor for an intestinal transplant.

The rearrangement joins TRBV11-3 to TRBJ2-1; 10 positions match TRBD2. Germline CDR1 reads SGHNT; CDR2 reads YENEEA. This CDR3 is built from 14 residues. The ends lost 5 bases at V and 8 bases at J; junction bases unmatched: 6. The CDR3 bases are TGTGCCAGCAGCCCTAGCGGGAGTTCGGATGAGCAGTTCTTC. This gives the protein CASSPSGSSDEQFF.

This chain joins TRBV4-2 and TRBJ2-7; D unresolved. There are 14 residues in the CDR3. CDR1 and CDR2 from the germline V gene are LGHNA and YNFKEQ. V was cut by 1 base and J by 0 bases, with 7 bases left in between. The CDR3 sequence: CASSQVHSSYEQYF. The CDR3, as DNA: TGTGCCAGCAGCCAAGTTCACAGCTCCTACGAGCAGTACTTC.